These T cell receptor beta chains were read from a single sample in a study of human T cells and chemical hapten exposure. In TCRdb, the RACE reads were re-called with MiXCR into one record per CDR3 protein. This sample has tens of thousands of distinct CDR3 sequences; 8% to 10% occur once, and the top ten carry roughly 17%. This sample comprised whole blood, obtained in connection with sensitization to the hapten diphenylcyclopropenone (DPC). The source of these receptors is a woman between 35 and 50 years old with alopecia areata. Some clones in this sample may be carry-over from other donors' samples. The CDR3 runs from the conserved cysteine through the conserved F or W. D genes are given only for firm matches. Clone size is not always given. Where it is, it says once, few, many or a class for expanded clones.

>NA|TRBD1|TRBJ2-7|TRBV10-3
CAISTGTATTYEQYF
TGTGCCATCAGCACCGGGACAGCCACCACCTACGAGCAGTACTTC
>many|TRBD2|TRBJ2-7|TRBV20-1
CSAHRGLAGAPYEQYF
TGCAGTGCCCACCGGGGACTAGCGGGAGCCCCCTACGAGCAGTACTTC
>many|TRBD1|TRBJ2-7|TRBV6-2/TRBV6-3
CASSYSEQGYEQYF
TGTGCCAGCAGTTACTCGGAACAGGGGTACGAGCAGTACTTC
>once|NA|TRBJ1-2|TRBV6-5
CASSRTAPYGYTF
TGTGCCAGCAGTCGGACAGCTCCCTATGGCTACACCTTC
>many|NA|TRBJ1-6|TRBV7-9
CASSLHGTYNSPLHF
TGTGCCAGCAGCTTACATGGCACATATAATTCACCCCTCCACTTT
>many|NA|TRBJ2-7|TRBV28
CASSSAVKQYF
TGTGCCAGCAGTTCAGCAGTGAAGCAGTACTTC
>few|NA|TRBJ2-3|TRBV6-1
CASDPWTSTDTQYF
TGTGCCAGCGACCCGTGGACTAGCACAGATACGCAGTATTTT
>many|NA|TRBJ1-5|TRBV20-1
CSASPRAYSNQPQHF
TGCAGTGCTAGCCCCAGGGCGTATAGCAATCAGCCCCAGCATTTT
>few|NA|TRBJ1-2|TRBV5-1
CASGAATVTYGYTF
TGCGCCAGCGGTGCTGCGACAGTAACCTATGGCTACACCTTC
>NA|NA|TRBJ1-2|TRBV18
CASSPPSGAVYGYTF
TGTGCCAGCTCACCACCTAGCGGGGCGGTCTATGGCTACACCTTC
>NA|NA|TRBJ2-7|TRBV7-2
CASSLVGGDYEQYF
TGTGCCAGCAGCTTAGTTGGAGGAGACTACGAGCAGTACTTC
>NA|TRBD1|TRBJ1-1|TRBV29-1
CSAGEGAGEAFF
TGCAGCGCCGGCGAGGGGGCGGGTGAAGCTTTCTTT
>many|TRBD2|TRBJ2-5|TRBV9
CASSRGGRFSGGYRRETQYF
TGTGCCAGCAGCCGGGGAGGCCGGTTTAGCGGGGGGTATCGAAGAGAGACCCAGTACTTC
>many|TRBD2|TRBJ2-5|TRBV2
CASSGGSGGRETQYF
TGTGCCAGCAGTGGCGGTAGCGGGGGCCGGGAGACCCAGTACTTC
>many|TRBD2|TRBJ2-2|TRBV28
CASSLWELAGGPGELFF
TGTGCCAGCAGTTTGTGGGAGCTAGCGGGGGGCCCCGGGGAGCTGTTTTTT
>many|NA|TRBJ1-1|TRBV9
CASSVGGATPPEKAFF
TGTGCCAGCAGCGTTGGGGGGGCGACGCCGCCCGAAAAGGCTTTCTTT
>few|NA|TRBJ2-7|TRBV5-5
CASSLGISYEQYF
TGTGCCAGCAGCTTAGGGATTAGCTACGAGCAGTACTTC
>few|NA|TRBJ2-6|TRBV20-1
CSARDLSAAPGANVLTF
TGCAGTGCTAGAGATCTTTCGGCCGCTCCGGGGGCCAACGTCCTGACTTTC
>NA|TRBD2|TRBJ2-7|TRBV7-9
CASSPSGGSSEQYF
TGTGCCAGCAGTCCCAGCGGGGGCAGTAGCGAGCAGTACTTC
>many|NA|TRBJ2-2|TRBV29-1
CSAPDPGHNTGELFF
TGCAGCGCTCCCGATCCGGGCCATAACACCGGGGAGCTGTTTTTT
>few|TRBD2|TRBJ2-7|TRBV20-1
CSAGSIMSGGAYEQYF
TGCAGTGCTGGAAGTATAATGAGCGGGGGGGCCTACGAGCAGTACTTC
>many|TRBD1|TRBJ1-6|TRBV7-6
CASGRQGANSPLHF
TGTGCCAGCGGGAGACAGGGGGCGAATTCACCCCTCCACTTT
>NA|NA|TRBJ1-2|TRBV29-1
CSVNSGTPRGYTF
TGCAGCGTCAATTCCGGGACCCCCCGTGGCTACACCTTC
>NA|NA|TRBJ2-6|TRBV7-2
CANSLWAPPGANVLTF
TGTGCCAACAGCTTGTGGGCACCCCCTGGGGCCAACGTCCTGACTTTC
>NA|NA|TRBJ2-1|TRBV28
CASSPYGTGDNEQFF
TGTGCCAGCAGCCCTTATGGAACGGGGGACAATGAGCAGTTCTTC
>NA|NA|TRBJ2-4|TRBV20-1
CSAPDYPINIQYF
TGCAGTGCCCCGGACTACCCAATAAACATTCAGTACTTC
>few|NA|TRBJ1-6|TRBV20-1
CSASPGTSNSPLHF
TGCAGTGCTAGCCCCGGGACGAGTAATTCACCCCTCCACTTT
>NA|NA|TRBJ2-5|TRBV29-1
CSVAGRRKETQYF
TGCAGCGTTGCTGGACGGAGAAAAGAGACCCAGTACTTC
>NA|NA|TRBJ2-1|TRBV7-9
CASRAPGAYNEQFF
TGTGCCAGCAGAGCGCCGGGGGCCTACAATGAGCAGTTCTTC
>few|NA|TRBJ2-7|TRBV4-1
CASSQVLAGQSYEQYF
TGCGCCAGCAGCCAAGTACTCGCGGGACAGAGCTACGAGCAGTACTTC
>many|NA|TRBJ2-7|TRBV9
CASSVDWAGYEQYF
TGTGCCAGCAGCGTAGATTGGGCTGGGTACGAGCAGTACTTC
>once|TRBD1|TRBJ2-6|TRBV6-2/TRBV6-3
CASSRRTGSSGANVLTF
TGTGCCAGCAGTCGCCGGACAGGGTCCTCTGGGGCCAACGTCCTGACTTTC
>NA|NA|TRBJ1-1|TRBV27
CASSTARGVNTEAFF
TGTGCCAGCAGCACCGCTCGGGGGGTGAACACTGAAGCTTTCTTT
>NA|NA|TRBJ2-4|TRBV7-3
CASSLGPAGLGNIQYF
TGTGCCAGCAGCTTGGGCCCCGCGGGATTGGGCAACATTCAGTACTTC
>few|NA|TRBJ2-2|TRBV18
CASSPRKQANTGELFF
TGTGCCAGCTCACCACGAAAACAGGCAAACACCGGGGAGCTGTTTTTT
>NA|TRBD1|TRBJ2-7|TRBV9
CASSLDRAKGEQYF
TGTGCCAGCAGCTTGGACAGGGCGAAGGGTGAGCAGTACTTC
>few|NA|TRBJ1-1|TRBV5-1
CASSRGSGGVAEAFF
TGCGCCAGCAGCCGAGGAAGTGGCGGTGTCGCTGAAGCTTTCTTT